This TCR beta chain is from a study of blood T cell repertoires in COVID-19 (TCRdb year 2020). The study in broad terms: Collaborator samples came from the United States, Italy and Spain and covered acute and convalescent phases of COVID-19. The material from the prospective study consisted of cDNA or gDNA derived from T cells, B-cell-depleted T cells, or PBMCs. Subjects who had been exposed to COVID-19, were actively infected with it, or had recovered from it provided the deeply sampled blood TCRbeta repertoires that made up the dataset. A freely available public database, intended as a resource for researchers studying the immune response to SARS-CoV-2, is where the repertoires were released. The samples were drawn from two sources: the first 160 participants of the ongoing ImmuneRACE study, and 1,000 to 1,500 subjects contributed by 6 global collaborators. Nearly every sample came with metadata listing a de-identified subject ID, COVID-19 status, age in years and sex. Where available, HLA class I and class II types were obtained from metadata supplied by the sample provider rather than from assay-based typing. Paper-wide results and their limitations: The quantity of clinical and demographic metadata differed by source and by participant and was supplied without curation.

Reading from cysteine to phenylalanine, the CDR3 counts 14 amino acids. The DNA shown is the 42-base CDR3, in frame from base 1. Between the V and J ends, shortened by 4 bases and 2 bases respectively, the junction contains 13 bases. In the germline V gene (reference sequence), CDR1 corresponds to SGHNT and CDR2 to YYREEE. TCRbeta CDR3 regions were amplified from genomic DNA by means of the immunoSEQ Assay, a bias-controlled multiplex PCR. In the original analysis: The number of nucleated cells in each sample was estimated from the amplification of reference gene primers within the assay. To quantify the absolute abundance of each unique TCRbeta CDR3 rearrangement, sequence reads were collapsed and filtered. Productive Simpson clonality was computed per sample as the square root of Simpson's diversity index over productive rearrangements. This is the immuneACCESS table as TCRdb keeps it, with only in-frame sequences that have V and J called. A part of the clones is gone; compared with another copy, unresolved V genes explain less than half, and the rest is unexplained. For V, J and clone size, that table is used; D and trimming come from the DNA. In all, the sample holds under 200,000 clones, and about 82% of those were seen once. The ten biggest clones cover about 5.5% of the sample.

Concerning this clone itself: Its antigen remains unidentified. No qualities accompany the bases; no much larger clone lies one base away.

Each collaborating institution followed its own protocols to collect whole blood in K2EDTA tubes. For TCRbeta analysis, collaborators shipped samples as frozen whole blood, isolated PBMCs, or DNA extracted from either of those sample types. This receptor chain uses TRBV5-4 and TRBJ2-7; the D gene is unclear. The sample comprised peripheral blood. This receptor was obtained from a woman aged 25 to 39 with acute or convalescent COVID-19. The CDR3 here reads CASSIPGSTYEQYF. The DNA is TGTGCCAGCAGCATACCCGGGTCTACCTACGAGCAGTACTTC.